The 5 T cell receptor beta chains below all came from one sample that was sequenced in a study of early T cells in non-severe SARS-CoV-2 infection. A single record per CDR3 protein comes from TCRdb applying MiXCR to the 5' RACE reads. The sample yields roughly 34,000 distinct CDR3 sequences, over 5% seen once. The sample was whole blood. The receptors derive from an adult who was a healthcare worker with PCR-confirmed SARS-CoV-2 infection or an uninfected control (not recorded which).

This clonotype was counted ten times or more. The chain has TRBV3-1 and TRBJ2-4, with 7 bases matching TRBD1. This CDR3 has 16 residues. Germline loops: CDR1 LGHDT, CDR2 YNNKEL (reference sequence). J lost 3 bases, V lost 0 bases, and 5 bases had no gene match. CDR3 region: CASSQDRGQSKNIQYF. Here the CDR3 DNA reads TGTGCCAGCAGCCAAGATAGGGGGCAGAGCAAAAACATTCAGTACTTC.

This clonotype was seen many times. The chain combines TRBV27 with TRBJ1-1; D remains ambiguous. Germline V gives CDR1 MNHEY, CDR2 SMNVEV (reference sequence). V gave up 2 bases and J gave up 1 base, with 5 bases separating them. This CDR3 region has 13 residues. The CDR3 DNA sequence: TGTGCCAGCAGTTTAGGAGGGAACACTGAAGCTTTCTTT. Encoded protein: CASSLGGNTEAFF.

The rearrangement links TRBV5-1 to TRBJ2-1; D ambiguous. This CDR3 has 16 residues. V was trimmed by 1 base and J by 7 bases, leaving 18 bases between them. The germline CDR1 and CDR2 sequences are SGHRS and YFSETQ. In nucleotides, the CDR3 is TGCGCCAGCAGCTTGATTCGGCAGGCGTTGGGGAATGAGCAGTTCTTC. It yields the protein CASSLIRQALGNEQFF. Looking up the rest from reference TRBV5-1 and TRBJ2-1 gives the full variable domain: KAGVTQTPRYLIKTRGQQVTLSCSPISGHRSVSWYQQTPGQGLQFLFEYFSETQRNKGNFPGRFSGRQFSNSRSEMNVSTLELGDSALYLCASSLIRQALGNEQFFGPGTRLTVL.

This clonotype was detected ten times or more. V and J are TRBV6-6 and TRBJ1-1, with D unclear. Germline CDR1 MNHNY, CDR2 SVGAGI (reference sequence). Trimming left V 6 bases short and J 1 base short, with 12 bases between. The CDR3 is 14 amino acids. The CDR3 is CASSQRAANTEAFF. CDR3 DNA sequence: TGTGCCAGCAGCCAGAGGGCGGCGAACACTGAAGCTTTCTTT.

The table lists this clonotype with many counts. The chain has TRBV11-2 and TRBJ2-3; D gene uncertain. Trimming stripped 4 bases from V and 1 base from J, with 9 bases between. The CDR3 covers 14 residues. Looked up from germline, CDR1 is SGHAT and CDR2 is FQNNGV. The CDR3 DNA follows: TGTGCCAGCAGCTCGACCCGGGGCACAGATACGCAGTATTTT. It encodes CASSSTRGTDTQYF.